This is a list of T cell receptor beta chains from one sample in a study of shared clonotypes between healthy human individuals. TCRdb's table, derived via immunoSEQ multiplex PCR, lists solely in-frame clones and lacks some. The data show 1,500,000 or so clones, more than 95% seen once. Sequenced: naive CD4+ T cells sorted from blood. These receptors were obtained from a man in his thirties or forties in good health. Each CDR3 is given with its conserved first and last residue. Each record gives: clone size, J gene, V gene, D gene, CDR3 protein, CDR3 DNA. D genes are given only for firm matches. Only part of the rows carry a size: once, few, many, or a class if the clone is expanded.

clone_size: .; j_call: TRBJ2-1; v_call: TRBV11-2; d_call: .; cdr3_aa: CASSLFSGNEQFF; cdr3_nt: TGTGCCAGCAGCTTATTCAGCGGGAATGAGCAGTTCTTC
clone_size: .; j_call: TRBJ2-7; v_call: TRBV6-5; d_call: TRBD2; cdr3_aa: CASKLAGAVYEQYF; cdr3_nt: TGTGCCAGCAAATTAGCGGGAGCGGTGTACGAGCAGTACTTC
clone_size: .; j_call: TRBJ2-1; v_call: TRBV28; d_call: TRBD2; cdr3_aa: CASSQGTSGSYEQFF; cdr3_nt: TGTGCCAGCAGTCAAGGGACTAGCGGGAGCTATGAGCAGTTCTTC
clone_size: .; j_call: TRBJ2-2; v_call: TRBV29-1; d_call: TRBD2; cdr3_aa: CSVGSGRTGELFF; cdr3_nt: TGCAGCGTTGGGAGCGGGAGGACCGGGGAGCTGTTTTTT
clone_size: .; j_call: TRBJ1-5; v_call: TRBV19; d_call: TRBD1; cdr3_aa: CASSISDRGGQPQHF; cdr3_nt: TGTGCCAGTAGTATCTCCGACAGGGGAGGCCAGCCCCAGCATTTT
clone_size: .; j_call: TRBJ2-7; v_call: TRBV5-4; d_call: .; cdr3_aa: CASSSLGDAQYF; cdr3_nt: TGTGCCAGCAGCTCCCTCGGCGATGCGCAGTACTTC
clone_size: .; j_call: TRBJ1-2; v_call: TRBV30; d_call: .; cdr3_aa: CAWNQQEDYGYTF; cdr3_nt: TGTGCCTGGAATCAACAGGAGGACTATGGCTACACCTTC
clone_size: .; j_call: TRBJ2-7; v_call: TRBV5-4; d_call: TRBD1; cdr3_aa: CASSSQGQGGEQYF; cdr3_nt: TGTGCCAGCAGCTCCCAGGGACAGGGCGGCGAGCAGTACTTC
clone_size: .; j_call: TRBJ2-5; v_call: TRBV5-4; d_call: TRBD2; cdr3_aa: CASSVGLAGGGETQYF; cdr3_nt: TGTGCCAGCAGCGTGGGACTAGCGGGAGGAGGGGAGACCCAGTACTTC
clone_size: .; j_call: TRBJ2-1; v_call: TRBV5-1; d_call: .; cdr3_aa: CASSLVAGTYNEQFF; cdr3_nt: TGCGCCAGCAGCTTGGTGGCGGGAACCTACAATGAGCAGTTCTTC
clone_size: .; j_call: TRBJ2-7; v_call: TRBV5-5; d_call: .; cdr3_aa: CASSRTGPSYEQYF; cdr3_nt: TGTGCCAGCAGCAGAACAGGGCCCTCCTACGAGCAGTACTTC
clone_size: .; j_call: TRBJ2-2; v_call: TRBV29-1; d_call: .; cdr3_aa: CSARRDATNTGELFF; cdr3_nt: TGCAGCGCCCGGAGGGACGCAACGAACACCGGGGAGCTGTTTTTT
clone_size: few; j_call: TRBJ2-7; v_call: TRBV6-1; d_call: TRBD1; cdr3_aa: CASSETILDRGRSYEQYF; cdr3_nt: TGTGCCAGCAGTGAGACCATCCTGGACAGGGGGCGTTCTTACGAGCAGTACTTC
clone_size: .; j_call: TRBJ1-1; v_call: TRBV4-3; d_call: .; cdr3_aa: CASSQVLLVMNTEAFF; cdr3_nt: TGCGCCAGCAGCCAAGTTCTTCTTGTGATGAACACTGAAGCTTTCTTT
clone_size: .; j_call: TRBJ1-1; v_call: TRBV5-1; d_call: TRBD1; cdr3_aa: CASRGQGNTEAFF; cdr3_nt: TGCGCCAGCAGGGGACAGGGGAACACTGAAGCTTTCTTT
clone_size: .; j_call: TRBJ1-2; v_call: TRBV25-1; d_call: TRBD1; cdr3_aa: CASRGQLNYGYTF; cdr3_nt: TGTGCCAGCAGGGGACAGCTTAACTATGGCTACACCTTC
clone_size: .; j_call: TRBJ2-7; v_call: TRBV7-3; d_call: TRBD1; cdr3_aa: CASSLRPDRGYEQYF; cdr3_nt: TGTGCCAGCAGCTTAAGGCCGGACAGGGGTTACGAGCAGTACTTC
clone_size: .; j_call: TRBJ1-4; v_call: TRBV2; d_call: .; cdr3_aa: CASTVLARGEKLFF; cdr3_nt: TGTGCCAGCACAGTTCTGGCGAGAGGCGAAAAACTGTTTTTT
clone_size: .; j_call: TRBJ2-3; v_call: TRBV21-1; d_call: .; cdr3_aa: CASSKAESGRPDTQYF; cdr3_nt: TGTGCCAGCAGCAAAGCAGAAAGCGGGAGGCCAGATACGCAGTATTTT
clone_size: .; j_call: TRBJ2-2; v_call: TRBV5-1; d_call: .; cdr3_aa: CASSLGENTGELFF; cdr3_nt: TGCGCCAGCAGCTTGGGGGAGAACACCGGGGAGCTGTTTTTT
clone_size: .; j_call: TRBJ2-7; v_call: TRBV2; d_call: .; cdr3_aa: CASTPRGVRYEQYF; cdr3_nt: TGTGCCAGCACCCCCAGGGGGGTCCGCTACGAGCAGTACTTC
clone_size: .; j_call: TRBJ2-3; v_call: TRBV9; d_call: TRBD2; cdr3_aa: CASSPRTSGVTDTQYF; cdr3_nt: TGTGCCAGCAGCCCCAGGACTAGCGGGGTGACAGATACGCAGTATTTT
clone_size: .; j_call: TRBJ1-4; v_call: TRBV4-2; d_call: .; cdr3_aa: CASSPWTADNEKLFF; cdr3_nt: TGTGCCAGCAGCCCGTGGACAGCCGATAATGAAAAACTGTTTTTT
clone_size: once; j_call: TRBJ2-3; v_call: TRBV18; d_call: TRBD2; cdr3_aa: CASSLRTSGSSDTQYF; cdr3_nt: TGTGCCAGCTCACTAAGGACTAGCGGGAGTTCAGATACGCAGTATTTT
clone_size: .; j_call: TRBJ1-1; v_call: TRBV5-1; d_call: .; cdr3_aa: CASSDEYRVVGTEAFF; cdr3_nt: TGCGCCAGCAGCGACGAATACAGGGTAGTAGGAACTGAAGCTTTCTTT
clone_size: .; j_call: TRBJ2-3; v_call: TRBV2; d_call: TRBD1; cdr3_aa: CASSLDRGRDTQYF; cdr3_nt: TGTGCCAGCAGTTTGGACAGGGGGCGGGATACGCAGTATTTT
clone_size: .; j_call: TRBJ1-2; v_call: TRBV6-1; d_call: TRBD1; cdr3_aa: CASSERQGFGYTF; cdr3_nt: TGTGCCAGCAGTGAACGACAGGGCTTCGGCTACACCTTC
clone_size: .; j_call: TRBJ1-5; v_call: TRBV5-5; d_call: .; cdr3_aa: CASSFTGGNQPQHF; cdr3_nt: TGTGCCAGCAGCTTTACGGGGGGCAATCAGCCCCAGCATTTT
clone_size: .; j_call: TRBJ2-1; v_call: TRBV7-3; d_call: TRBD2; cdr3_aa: CASSPLSGSSYNEQFF; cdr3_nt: TGTGCCAGCAGCCCCCTTAGCGGGAGTTCCTACAATGAGCAGTTCTTC
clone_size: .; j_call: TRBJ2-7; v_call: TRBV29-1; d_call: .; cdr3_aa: CSVEDGRGPKDF; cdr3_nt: TGCAGCGTTGAAGACGGTAGAGGGCCCAAGGACTTC
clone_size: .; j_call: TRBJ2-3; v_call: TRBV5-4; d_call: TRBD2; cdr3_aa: CASSLAIREGTDTQYF; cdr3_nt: TGTGCCAGCAGCTTGGCAATTCGGGAGGGCACAGATACGCAGTATTTT
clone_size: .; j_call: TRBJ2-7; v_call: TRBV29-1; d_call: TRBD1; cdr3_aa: CSVEGTGGIEQYF; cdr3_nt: TGCAGCGTTGAAGGGACAGGGGGTATAGAGCAGTACTTC
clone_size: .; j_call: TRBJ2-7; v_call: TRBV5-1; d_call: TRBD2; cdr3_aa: CASNKVAGGPHEQYF; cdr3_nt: TGCGCCAGCAACAAAGTAGCGGGAGGGCCCCACGAGCAGTACTTC
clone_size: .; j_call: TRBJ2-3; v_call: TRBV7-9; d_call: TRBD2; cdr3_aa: CASSSLAGAASTDTQYF; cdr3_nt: TGTGCCAGCAGCTCGCTAGCGGGAGCAGCTAGCACAGATACGCAGTATTTT
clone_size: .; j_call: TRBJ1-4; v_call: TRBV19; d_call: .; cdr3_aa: CASRDQGRYEKLFF; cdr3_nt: TGTGCCAGTAGGGATCAGGGAAGGTATGAAAAACTGTTTTTT
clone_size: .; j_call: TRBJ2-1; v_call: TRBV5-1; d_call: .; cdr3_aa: CASSFDRSNEQFF; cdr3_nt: TGCGCCAGCAGCTTCGACAGGTCCAATGAGCAGTTCTTC
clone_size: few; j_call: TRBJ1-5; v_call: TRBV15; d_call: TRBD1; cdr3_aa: CATSRHRDRGESQPQHF; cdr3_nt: TGTGCCACCAGCAGACACCGGGACAGGGGCGAAAGTCAGCCCCAGCATTTT
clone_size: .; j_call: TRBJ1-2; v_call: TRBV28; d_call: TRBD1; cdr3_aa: CASSLGQELNYGYTF; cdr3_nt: TGTGCCAGCAGCCTTGGACAGGAACTTAACTATGGCTACACCTTC
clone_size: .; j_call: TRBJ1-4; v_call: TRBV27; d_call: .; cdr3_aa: CASSRQGDEKLFF; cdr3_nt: TGTGCCAGCAGTCGGCAGGGAGACGAAAAACTGTTTTTT